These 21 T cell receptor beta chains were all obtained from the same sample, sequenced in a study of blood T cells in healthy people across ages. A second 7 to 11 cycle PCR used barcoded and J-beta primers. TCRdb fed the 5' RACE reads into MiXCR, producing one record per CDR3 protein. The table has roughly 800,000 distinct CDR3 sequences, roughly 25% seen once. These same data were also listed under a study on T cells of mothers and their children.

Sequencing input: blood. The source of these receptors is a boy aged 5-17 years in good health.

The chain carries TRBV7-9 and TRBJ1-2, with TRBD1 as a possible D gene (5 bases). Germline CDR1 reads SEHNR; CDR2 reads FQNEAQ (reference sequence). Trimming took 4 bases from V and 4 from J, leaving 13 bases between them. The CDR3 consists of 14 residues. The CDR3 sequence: CASSSGGTIYGYTF. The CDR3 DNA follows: TGTGCCAGCAGCTCCGGGGGGACCATCTATGGCTACACCTTC.

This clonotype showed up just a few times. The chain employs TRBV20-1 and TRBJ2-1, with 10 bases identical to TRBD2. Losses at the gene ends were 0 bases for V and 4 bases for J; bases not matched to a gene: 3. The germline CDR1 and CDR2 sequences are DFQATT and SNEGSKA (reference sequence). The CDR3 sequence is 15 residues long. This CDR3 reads CSAREVTSGYNEQFF. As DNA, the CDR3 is TGCAGTGCTAGAGAGGTGACTAGCGGGTACAATGAGCAGTTCTTC.

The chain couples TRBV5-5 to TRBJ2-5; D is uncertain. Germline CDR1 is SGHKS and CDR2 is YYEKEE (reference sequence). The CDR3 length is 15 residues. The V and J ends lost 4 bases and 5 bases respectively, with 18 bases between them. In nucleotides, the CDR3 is TGTGCCAGCAGCCCCCCCGGGCCACAGAGGGAGACCCAGTACTTC. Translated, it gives CASSPPGPQRETQYF.

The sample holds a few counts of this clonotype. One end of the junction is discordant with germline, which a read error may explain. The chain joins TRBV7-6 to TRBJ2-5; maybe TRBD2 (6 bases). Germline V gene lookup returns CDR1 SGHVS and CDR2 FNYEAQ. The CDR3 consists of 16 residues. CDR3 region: CAGSYPRVSGQETQYF. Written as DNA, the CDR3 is TGTGCCGGCAGCTATCCGAGGGTTAGCGGACAAGAGACCCAGTACTTC.

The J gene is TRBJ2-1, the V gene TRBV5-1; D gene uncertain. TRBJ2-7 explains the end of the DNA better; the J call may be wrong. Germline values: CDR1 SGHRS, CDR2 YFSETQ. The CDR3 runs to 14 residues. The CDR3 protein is CASSFGFYLSEQYF. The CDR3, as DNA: TGCGCCAGCAGCTTCGGGTTCTACCTTAGCGAGCAGTACTTC.

CDR3 sequence: CASSRGGNLYNEQFF. As DNA, the CDR3 is TGTGCCAGCAGCCGGGGGGGGAACCTTTACAATGAGCAGTTCTTC. The chain couples TRBV5-6 to TRBJ2-1; 8 nucleotides align to TRBD2. CDR3 size: 15 residues. J lost 4 bases, V lost 4 bases, and 7 bases had no gene match. Germline assignment: CDR1 SGHDT and CDR2 YYEEEE.

As DNA, the CDR3 is TGTGCCAGCAGCGGAGGGACAGGGAACGAGCAGTACTTC. It is translated as CASSGGTGNEQYF. The V and J genes are TRBV5-6 and TRBJ2-5, with TRBD1 identical over 9 bases. Gene TRBJ2-7 matches the end of the DNA better, so the J call may be wrong. The CDR3 sequence is 13 residues long. From germline, CDR1 is SGHDT and CDR2 YYEEEE.

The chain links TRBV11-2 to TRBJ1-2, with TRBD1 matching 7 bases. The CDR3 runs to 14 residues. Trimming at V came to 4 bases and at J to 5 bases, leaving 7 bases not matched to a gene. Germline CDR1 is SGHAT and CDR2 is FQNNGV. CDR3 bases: TGTGCCAGCAGCTCAACAGGGGTAGTGTATGGCTACACCTTC. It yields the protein CASSSTGVVYGYTF.

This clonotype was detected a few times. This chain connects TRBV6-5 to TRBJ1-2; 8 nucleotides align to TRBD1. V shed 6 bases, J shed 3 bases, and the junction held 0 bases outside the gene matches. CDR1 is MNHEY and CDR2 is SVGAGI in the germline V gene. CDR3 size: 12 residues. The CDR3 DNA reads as TGTGCCAGCAGGACAGGGGACTATGGCTACACCTTC. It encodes CASRTGDYGYTF.

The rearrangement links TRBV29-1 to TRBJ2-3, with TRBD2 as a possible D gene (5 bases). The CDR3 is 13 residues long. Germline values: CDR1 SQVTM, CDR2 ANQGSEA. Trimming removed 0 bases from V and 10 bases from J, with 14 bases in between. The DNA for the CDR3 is TGCAGCGTTGAAGATCTTTCGGGGTATGCGCAGTATTTT. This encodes CSVEDLSGYAQYF.

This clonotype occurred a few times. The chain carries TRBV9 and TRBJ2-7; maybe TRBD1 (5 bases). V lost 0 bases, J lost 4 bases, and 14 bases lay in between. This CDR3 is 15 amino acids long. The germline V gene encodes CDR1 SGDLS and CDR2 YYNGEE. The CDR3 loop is CASSVGQGTVYEQYF. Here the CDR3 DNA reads TGTGCCAGCAGCGTAGGTCAGGGAACCGTTTACGAGCAGTACTTC.

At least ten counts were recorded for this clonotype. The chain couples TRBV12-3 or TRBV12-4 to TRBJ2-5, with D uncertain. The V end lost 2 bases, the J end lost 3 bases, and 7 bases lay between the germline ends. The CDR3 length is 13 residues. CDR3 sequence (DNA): TGTGCCAGCAGTTTATATACGGAAGAGACCCAGTACTTC. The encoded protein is CASSLYTEETQYF.

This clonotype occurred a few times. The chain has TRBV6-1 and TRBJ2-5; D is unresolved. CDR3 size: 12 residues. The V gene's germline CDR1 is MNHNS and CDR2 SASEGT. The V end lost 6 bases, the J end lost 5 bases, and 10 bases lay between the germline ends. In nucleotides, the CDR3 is TGTGCCAGCAGCGCCCTCGCTGAGACCCAGTACTTC. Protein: CASSALAETQYF.

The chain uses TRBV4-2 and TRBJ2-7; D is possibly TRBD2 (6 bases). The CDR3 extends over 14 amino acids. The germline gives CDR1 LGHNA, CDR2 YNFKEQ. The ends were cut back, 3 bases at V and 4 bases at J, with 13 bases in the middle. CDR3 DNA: TGTGCCAGCAGCCAGCGGGAAAGGGTGTACGAGCAGTACTTC. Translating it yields CASSQRERVYEQYF.

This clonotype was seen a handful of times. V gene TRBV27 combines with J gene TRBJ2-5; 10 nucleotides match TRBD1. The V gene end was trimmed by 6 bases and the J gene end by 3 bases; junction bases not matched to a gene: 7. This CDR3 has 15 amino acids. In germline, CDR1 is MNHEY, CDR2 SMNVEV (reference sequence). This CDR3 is CASSRGQGGKETQYF. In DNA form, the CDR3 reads TGTGCCAGCAGCCGCGGACAGGGGGGGAAAGAGACCCAGTACTTC.

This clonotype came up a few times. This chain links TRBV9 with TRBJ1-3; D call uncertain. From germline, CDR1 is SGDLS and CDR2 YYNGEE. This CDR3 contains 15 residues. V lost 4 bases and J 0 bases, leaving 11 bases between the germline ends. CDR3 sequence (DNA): TGTGCCAGCAGCCCCTTGGGGTTCTCTGGAAACACCATATATTTT. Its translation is CASSPLGFSGNTIYF.

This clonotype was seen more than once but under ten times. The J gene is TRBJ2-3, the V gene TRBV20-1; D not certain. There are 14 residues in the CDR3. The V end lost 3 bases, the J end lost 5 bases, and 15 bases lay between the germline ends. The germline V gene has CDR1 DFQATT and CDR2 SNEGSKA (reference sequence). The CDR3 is CSARRLDFQDTQYF. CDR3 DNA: TGCAGTGCTAGGCGCCTAGATTTTCAAGATACGCAGTATTTT.

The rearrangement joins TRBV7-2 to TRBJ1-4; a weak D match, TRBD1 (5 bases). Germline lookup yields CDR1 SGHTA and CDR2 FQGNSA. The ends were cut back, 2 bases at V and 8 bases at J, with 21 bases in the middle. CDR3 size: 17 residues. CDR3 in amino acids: CASSLRSAGAGGEKLFF. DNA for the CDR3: TGTGCCAGCAGCTTACGGAGCGCCGGGGCGGGAGGCGAAAAACTGTTTTTT.

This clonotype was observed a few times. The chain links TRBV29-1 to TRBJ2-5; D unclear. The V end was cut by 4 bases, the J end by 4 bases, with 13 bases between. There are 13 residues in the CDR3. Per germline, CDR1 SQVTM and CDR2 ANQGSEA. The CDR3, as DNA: TGCAGCGTTGCGCGAGATTGGGGAGAGACCCAGTACTTC. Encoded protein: CSVARDWGETQYF.

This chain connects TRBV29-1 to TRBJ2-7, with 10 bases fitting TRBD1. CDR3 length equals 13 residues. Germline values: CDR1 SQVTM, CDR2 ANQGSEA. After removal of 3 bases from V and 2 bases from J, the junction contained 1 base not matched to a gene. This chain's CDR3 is CSVDGQGAYEQYF. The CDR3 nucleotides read TGCAGCGTTGATGGACAGGGGGCCTACGAGCAGTACTTC.

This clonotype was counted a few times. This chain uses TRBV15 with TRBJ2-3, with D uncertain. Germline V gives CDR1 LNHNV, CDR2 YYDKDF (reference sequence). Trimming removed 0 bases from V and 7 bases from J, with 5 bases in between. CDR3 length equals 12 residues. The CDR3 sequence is CATSRDIYTQYF. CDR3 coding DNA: TGTGCCACCAGCAGAGATATATATACGCAGTATTTT. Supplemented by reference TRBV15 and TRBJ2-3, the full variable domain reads DAMVIQNPRYQVTQFGKPVTLSCSQTLNHNVMYWYQQKSSQAPKLLFHYYDKDFNNEADTPDNFQSRRPNTSFCFLDIRSPGLGDTAMYLCATSRDIYTQYFGPGTRLTVL.